This TCR beta chain was retrieved from a study of PD-1 blockade in mismatch repair-deficient tumors. Findings and limits, study-wide: After pembrolizumab, tumor-resident clones rose rapidly, then generally contracted before radiologic responses.

The trim removed 1 base at V and 6 bases at J, leaving 12 bases unmatched. CDR3 length equals 18 residues. The germline gives CDR1 KGHSH, CDR2 LQKENI. Assay: immunoSEQ multiplex PCR; the TCRdb copy retains only in-frame clones and omits some. The sample lists over 30,000 clones, 75% to 90% occurring once. Concerning this clone itself: The antigen remains unidentified.

This material consisted of PBMCs, taken around 6 weeks after starting pembrolizumab. The source of this sequence is an adult with mismatch repair-deficient cancer. This chain joins TRBV18 and TRBJ2-1; 10 bases line up with TRBD2. The CDR3 DNA sequence: TGTGCCAGCTCACCACTTGAGGTAGCGGGAGGTTTGGGCAATGAGCAGTTCTTC. This codes for CASSPLEVAGGLGNEQFF.